The 7 T cell receptor beta chains given below trace back to one sample, sequenced in a study of T cell repertoires in cytomegalovirus infection. TCRdb reanalysed the reads using MiXCR and keeps one entry per CDR3 protein. The sample has approximately 200,000 distinct CDR3 sequences; under 25% are singletons. Sequencing was carried out using CD8+ T cells from PBMCs. These receptors all come from a human donor in good health (CMV status not recorded). Some clones in this sample may be carry-over from other donors' samples.

The chain uses TRBV20-1 and TRBJ1-5, with D possibly being TRBD1 (5 bases). The germline V gene has CDR1 DFQATT and CDR2 SNEGSKA (reference sequence). Between the trimmed V and J ends, which lost 3 bases and 0 bases, there was a span of 9 bases. The CDR3 totals 14 residues. This CDR3 is CSASRQSSNQPQHF. CDR3 nucleotides: TGCAGTGCTAGTAGACAGTCTAGCAATCAGCCCCAGCATTTT.

This clonotype was detected ten times or more. The gene calls are TRBV2 and TRBJ1-5; D not certain. V gave up 4 bases and J gave up 0 bases, with 7 bases separating them. The CDR3 has 14 residues. In germline, CDR1 is SNHLY, CDR2 FYNNEI. The CDR3 region is CASSGSDSNQPQHF. CDR3 nucleotide sequence: TGTGCCAGCAGTGGGTCAGATAGCAATCAGCCCCAGCATTTT. Based on the CDR3 plus reference TRBV2 and TRBJ1-5, the full variable domain is EPEVTQTPSHQVTQMGQEVILRCVPISNHLYFYWYRQILGQKVEFLVSFYNNEISEKSEIFDDQFSVERPDGSNFTLKIRSTKLEDSAMYFCASSGSDSNQPQHFGDGTRLSIL.

The chain employs TRBV23-1 and TRBJ2-7; the D gene could be TRBD1 or TRBD2 (5 bases each). TRBV23-1 is annotated as an ORF whose role is uncertain. The V end was cut by 0 bases, the J end by 6 bases, with 18 bases between. CDR3 length equals 16 residues. The CDR3 loop is CASSQSLGTDLIEQYF. The DNA for the CDR3 is TGCGCCAGCAGTCAATCGTTGGGGACCGATCTGATCGAGCAGTACTTC.

The genes are TRBV19 and TRBJ1-1; 8 positions agree with TRBD1. Germline values: CDR1 LNHDA, CDR2 SQIVND (reference sequence). There are 13 residues in the CDR3. The J segment lost 4 bases and the V segment lost 6 bases, leaving 4 bases of the junction unmatched. The CDR3: CASRWTGRTEAFF. CDR3 nucleotides: TGTGCCAGTAGGTGGACAGGGCGCACTGAAGCTTTCTTT.

This clonotype has ten or more counts. This chain links TRBV7-2 with TRBJ2-3; 8 nucleotides line up with TRBD2. This CDR3 region has 17 residues. J lost 4 bases, V lost 2 bases, and 11 bases had no gene match. Per the germline V gene, CDR1 is SGHTA and CDR2 is FQGNSA. The CDR3 loop reads CASSLRERGLAPDTQYF. CDR3 sequence (DNA): TGTGCCAGCAGCTTAAGAGAGCGGGGGTTAGCCCCAGATACGCAGTATTTT.

The genes are TRBV7-9 and TRBJ2-7; D not resolved. Per the germline V gene, CDR1 is SEHNR and CDR2 is FQNEAQ (reference sequence). The ends were cut back, 3 bases at V and 3 bases at J, with 15 bases in the middle. CDR3 length: 15 amino acids. In DNA form, the CDR3 reads TGTGCCAGCAGCTTCAGTGGGTCAAGGTTCTACGAGCAGTACTTC. Its translation: CASSFSGSRFYEQYF.

This rearrangement joins TRBV28 to TRBJ2-7; a weak D match, TRBD1 (6 bases). Germline CDR1 reads MDHEN; CDR2 reads SYDVKM. Deletions cut 2 bases from V and 0 bases from J, with 14 bases between. The CDR3 consists of 16 residues. CDR3: CASSLLTGSRSYEQYF. The CDR3 nucleotides read TGTGCCAGCAGTTTACTTACAGGGTCCCGCTCCTACGAGCAGTACTTC.